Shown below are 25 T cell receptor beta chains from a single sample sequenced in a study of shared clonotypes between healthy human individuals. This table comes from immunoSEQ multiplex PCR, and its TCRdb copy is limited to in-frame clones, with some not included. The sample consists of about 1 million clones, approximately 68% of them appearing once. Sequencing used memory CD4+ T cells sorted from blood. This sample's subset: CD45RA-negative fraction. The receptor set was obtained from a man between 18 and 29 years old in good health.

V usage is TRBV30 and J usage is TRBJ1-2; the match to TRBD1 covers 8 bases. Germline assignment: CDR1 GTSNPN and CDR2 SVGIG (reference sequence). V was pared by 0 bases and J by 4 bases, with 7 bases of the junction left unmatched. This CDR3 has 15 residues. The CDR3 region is CAWSVPNTGGYGYTF. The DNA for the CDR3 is TGTGCCTGGAGTGTCCCAAATACAGGGGGCTATGGCTACACCTTC.

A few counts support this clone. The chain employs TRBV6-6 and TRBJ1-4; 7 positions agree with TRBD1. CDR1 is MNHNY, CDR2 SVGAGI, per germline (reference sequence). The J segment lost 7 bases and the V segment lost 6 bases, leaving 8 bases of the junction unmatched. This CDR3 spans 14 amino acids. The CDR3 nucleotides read TGTGCCAGCAGGCTCCGGGACAGAGGTGAAAAACTGTTTTTT. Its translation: CASRLRDRGEKLFF.

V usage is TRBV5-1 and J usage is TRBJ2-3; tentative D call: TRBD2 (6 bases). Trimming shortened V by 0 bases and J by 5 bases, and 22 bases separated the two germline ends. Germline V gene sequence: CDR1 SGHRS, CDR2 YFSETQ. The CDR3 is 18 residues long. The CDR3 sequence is CASSLGFGRNGVLDTQYF. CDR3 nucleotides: TGCGCCAGCAGCTTGGGATTTGGGAGGAACGGCGTCCTAGATACGCAGTATTTT.

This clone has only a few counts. The CDR3 spells CASSELAGSVADTQYF. The DNA for the CDR3 is TGTGCCAGCAGTGAACTAGCGGGGTCAGTCGCAGATACGCAGTATTTT. The V call is TRBV9, the J call TRBJ2-3; 10 positions match TRBD2. From germline, CDR1 is SGDLS and CDR2 YYNGEE. V was clipped by 5 bases and J by 4 bases; unmatched bases: 10. CDR3 length: 16 residues.

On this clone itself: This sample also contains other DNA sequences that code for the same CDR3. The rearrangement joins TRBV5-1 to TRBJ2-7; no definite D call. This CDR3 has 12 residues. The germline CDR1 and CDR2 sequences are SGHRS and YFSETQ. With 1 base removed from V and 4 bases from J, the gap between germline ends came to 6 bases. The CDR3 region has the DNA TGCGCCAGCAGCTTGCTGGGGTACGAGCAGTACTTC. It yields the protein CASSLLGYEQYF.

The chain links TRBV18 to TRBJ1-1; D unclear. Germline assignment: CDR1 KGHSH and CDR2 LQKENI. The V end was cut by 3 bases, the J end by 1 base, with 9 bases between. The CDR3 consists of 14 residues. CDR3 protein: CASSPRSPNTEAFF. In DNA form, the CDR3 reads TGTGCCAGCTCACCGCGGAGCCCGAACACTGAAGCTTTCTTT.

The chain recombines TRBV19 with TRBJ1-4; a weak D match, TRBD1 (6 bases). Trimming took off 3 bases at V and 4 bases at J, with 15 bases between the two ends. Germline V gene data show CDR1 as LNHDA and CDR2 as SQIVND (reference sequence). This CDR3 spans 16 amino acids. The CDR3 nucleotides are TGTGCCAGTAGTATGCGGGTCACAGGGTTTAATGAAAAACTGTTTTTT. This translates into CASSMRVTGFNEKLFF.

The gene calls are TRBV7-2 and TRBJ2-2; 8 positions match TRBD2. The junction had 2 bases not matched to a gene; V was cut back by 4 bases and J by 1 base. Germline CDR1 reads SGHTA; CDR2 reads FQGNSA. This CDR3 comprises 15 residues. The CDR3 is CASSWAGGNTGELFF. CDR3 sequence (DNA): TGTGCCAGCAGCTGGGCGGGAGGGAACACCGGGGAGCTGTTTTTT. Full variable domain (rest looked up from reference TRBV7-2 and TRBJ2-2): GAGVSQSPSNKVTEKGKDVELRCDPISGHTALYWYRQSLGQGLEFLIYFQGNSAPDKSGLPSDRFSAERTGGSVSTLTIQRTQQEDSAVYLCASSWAGGNTGELFFGEGSRLTVL.

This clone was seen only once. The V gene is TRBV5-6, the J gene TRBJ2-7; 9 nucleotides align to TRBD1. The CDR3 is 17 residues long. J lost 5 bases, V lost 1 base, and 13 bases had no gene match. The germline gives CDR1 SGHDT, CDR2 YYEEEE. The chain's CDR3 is CASSLTKQRTGDDEQYF. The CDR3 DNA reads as TGTGCCAGCAGCTTGACCAAACAACGGACAGGGGACGACGAGCAGTACTTC.

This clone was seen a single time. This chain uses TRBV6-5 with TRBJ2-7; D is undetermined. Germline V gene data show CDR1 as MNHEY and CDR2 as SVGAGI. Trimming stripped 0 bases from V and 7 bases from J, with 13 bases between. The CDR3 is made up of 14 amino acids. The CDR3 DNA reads TGTGCCAGCAGTTACTCGAGATCCCTGGGGGAGCAGTACTTC. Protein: CASSYSRSLGEQYF.

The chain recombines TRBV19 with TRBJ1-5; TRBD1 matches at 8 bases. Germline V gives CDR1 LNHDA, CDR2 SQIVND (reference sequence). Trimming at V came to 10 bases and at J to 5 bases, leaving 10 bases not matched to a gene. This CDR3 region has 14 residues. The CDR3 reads CATSRGRGDQPQHF. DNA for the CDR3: TGTGCCACTTCCAGGGGGCGGGGGGATCAGCCCCAGCATTTT.

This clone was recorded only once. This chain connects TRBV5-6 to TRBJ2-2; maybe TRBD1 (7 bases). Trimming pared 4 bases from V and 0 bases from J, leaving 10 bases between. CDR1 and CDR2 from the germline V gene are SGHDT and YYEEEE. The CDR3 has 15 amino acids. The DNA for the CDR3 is TGTGCCAGCAGCGCGGGACAGTCGAACACCGGGGAGCTGTTTTTT. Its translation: CASSAGQSNTGELFF.

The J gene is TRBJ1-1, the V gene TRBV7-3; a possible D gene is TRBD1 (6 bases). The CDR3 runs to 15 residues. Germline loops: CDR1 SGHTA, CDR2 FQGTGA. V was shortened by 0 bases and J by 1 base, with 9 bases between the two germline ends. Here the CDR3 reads CASSLTGGANTEAFF. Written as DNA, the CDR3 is TGTGCCAGCAGCTTAACCGGGGGCGCGAACACTGAAGCTTTCTTT. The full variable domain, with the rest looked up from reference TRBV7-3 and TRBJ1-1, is GAGVSQTPSNKVTEKGKYVELRCDPISGHTALYWYRQSLGQGPEFLIYFQGTGAADDSGLPNDRFFAVRPEGSVSTLKIQRTERGDSAVYLCASSLTGGANTEAFFGQGTRLTVV.

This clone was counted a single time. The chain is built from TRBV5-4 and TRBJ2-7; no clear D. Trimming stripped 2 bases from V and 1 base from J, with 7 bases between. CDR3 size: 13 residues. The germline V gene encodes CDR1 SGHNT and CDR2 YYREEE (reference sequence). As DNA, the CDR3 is TGTGCCAGCAGCTTAGGCATATCCTACGAGCAGTACTTC. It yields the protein CASSLGISYEQYF.

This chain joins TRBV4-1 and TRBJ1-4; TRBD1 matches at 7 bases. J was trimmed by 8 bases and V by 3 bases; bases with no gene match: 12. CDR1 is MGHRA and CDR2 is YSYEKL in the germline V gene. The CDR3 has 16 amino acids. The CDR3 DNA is TGCGCCAGCAGCCACCCTGCGGGCAGGGGGAAGGAAAAACTGTTTTTT. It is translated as CASSHPAGRGKEKLFF.

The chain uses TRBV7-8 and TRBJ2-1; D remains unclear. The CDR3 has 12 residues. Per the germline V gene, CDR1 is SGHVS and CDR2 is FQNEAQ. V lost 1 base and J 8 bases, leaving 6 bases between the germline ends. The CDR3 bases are TGTGCCAGCAGCTTAGGTTCATATGAGCAGTTCTTC. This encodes CASSLGSYEQFF.

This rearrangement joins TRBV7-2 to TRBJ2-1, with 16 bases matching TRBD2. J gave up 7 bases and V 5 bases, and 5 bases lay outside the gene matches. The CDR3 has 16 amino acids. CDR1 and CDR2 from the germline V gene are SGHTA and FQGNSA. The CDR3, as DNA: TGTGCCAGCAGCCCGGGACTAGCGGGAGGGAGGAATGAGCAGTTCTTC. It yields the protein CASSPGLAGGRNEQFF.

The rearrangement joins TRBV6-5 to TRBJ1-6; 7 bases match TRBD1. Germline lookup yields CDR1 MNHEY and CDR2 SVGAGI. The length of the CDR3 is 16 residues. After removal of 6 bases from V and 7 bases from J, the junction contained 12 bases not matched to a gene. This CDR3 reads CASRYAGGDKNSPLHF. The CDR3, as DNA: TGTGCCAGCAGATACGCAGGGGGGGATAAAAATTCACCCCTCCACTTT.

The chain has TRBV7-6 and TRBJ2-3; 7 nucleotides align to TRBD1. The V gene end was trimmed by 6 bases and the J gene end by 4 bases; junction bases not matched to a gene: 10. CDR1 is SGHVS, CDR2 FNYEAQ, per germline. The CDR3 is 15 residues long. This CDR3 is CASSMNRGGSDTQYF. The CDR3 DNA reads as TGTGCCAGCAGTATGAACAGGGGTGGCTCAGATACGCAGTATTTT.

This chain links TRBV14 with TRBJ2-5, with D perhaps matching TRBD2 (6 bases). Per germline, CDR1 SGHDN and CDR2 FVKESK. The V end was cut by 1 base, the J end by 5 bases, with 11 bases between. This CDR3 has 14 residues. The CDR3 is CASSQVAGSETQYF. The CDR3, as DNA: TGTGCCAGCAGCCAAGTTGCGGGGTCGGAGACCCAGTACTTC. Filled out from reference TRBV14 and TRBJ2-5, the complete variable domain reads EAGVTQFPSHSVIEKGQTVTLRCDPISGHDNLYWYRRVMGKEIKFLLHFVKESKQDESGMPNNRFLAERTGGTYSTLKVQPAELEDSGVYFCASSQVAGSETQYFGPGTRLLVL.

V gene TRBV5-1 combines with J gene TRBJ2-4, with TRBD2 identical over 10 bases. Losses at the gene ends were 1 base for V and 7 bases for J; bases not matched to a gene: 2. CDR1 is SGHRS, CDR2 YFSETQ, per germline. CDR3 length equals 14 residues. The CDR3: CASSLTSGANIQYF. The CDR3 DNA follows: TGCGCCAGCAGCTTGACTAGCGGGGCGAACATTCAGTACTTC.

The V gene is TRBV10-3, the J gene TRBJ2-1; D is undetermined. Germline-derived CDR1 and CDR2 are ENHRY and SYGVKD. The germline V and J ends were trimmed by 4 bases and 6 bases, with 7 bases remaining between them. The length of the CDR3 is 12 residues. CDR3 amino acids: CAISAGFNEQFF. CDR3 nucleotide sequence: TGTGCCATCAGTGCTGGGTTCAATGAGCAGTTCTTC.

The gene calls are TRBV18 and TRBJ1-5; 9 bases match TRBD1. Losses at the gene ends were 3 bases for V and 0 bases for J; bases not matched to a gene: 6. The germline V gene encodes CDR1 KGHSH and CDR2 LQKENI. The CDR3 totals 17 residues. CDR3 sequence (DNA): TGTGCCAGCTCACCGGGACAGGGAGCTTATAGCAATCAGCCCCAGCATTTT. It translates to CASSPGQGAYSNQPQHF.

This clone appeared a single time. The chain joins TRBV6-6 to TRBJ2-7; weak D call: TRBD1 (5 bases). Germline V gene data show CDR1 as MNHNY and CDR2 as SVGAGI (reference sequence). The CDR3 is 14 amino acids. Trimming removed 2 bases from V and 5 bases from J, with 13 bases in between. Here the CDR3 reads CASSYRGRANEQYF. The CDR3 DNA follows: TGTGCCAGCAGTTACCGCGGCAGGGCCAACGAGCAGTACTTC.

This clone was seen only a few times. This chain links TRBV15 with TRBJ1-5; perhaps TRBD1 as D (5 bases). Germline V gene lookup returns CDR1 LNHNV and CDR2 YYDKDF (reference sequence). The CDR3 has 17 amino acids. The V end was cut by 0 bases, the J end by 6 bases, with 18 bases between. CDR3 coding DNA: TGTGCCACCAGCAGAGATCTTTCAGGGAAGGTGGTTCAGCCCCAGCATTTT. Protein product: CATSRDLSGKVVQPQHF.